These 28 T cell receptor beta chains were all obtained from the same sample, sequenced in a study of shared clonotypes between healthy human individuals. Some clones are missing from TCRdb's copy, which holds only in-frame ones; the method was immunoSEQ multiplex PCR. The table records about 2.3 million clones, approximately 95% of them present only once. The sequencing sample was made of naive CD4+ T cells from PBMCs. Indicated subset: CD45RA+ positively selected. These receptor sequences come from a young man in good health. Some clones in this sample may be carry-over from other donors' samples.

The rearrangement uses TRBV29-1 and TRBJ2-3; D is possibly TRBD1 (6 bases). The CDR3 consists of 13 residues. Deletions cut 4 bases from V and 5 bases from J, with 13 bases between. Looked up from germline, CDR1 is SQVTM and CDR2 is ANQGSEA. The CDR3 DNA reads TGCAGCGTTGTAGCAGCGGACAGAGATACGCAGTATTTT. It encodes CSVVAADRDTQYF.

CDR3 sequence: CASSPFRGGYEQYF. The CDR3, as DNA: TGTGCCAGCAGTCCTTTTAGGGGTGGCTACGAGCAGTACTTC. The rearrangement uses TRBV7-2 and TRBJ2-7; TRBD1 might be the D (5 bases). Trimming took off 6 bases at V and 3 bases at J, with 15 bases between the two ends. The CDR3 is made up of 14 amino acids. Germline V gives CDR1 SGHTA, CDR2 FQGNSA.

The genes are TRBV27 and TRBJ2-7, with 14 bases that match TRBD2. CDR1 is MNHEY, CDR2 SMNVEV, per germline (reference sequence). The J segment lost 5 bases and the V segment lost 7 bases, leaving 4 bases of the junction unmatched. The CDR3 sequence is 14 residues long. The DNA of the CDR3 is TGTGCCAGCATAAGACTAGCGGGAGGGGACGAGCAGTACTTC. It codes for CASIRLAGGDEQYF.

With regard to this clone: Other DNA sequences in the same sample also yield this CDR3. The gene calls are TRBV29-1 and TRBJ2-3; weak D call: TRBD1 (6 bases). Germline V lookup: CDR1 SQVTM, CDR2 ANQGSEA. CDR3 length: 12 amino acids. Trimming pared 6 bases from V and 0 bases from J, leaving 7 bases between. Written as DNA, the CDR3 is TGCAGCGTGGACAGTAGCACAGATACGCAGTATTTT. Translation gives CSVDSSTDTQYF.

This chain joins TRBV7-9 and TRBJ1-2; no definite D call. Looked up from germline, CDR1 is SEHNR and CDR2 is FQNEAQ (reference sequence). The V end lost 5 bases, the J end lost 14 bases, and 18 bases lay between the germline ends. There are 12 residues in the CDR3. The CDR3 spells CASSKEAGSWTF. The CDR3 DNA reads as TGTGCCAGCAGCAAAGAAGCGGGCAGTTGGACCTTC.

The chain uses TRBV9 and TRBJ2-3; 14 bases fit TRBD2. The CDR3 contains 21 residues. Germline CDR1 reads SGDLS; CDR2 reads YYNGEE. V lost 0 bases and J lost 0; bases outside the gene matches: 12. CDR3 bases: TGTGCCAGCAGCGTAGCGGCCTCGGGACTAGCGGGAGTCAGGAGCACAGATACGCAGTATTTT. Amino acid sequence: CASSVAASGLAGVRSTDTQYF.

The V call is TRBV19, the J call TRBJ2-6, with 8 nucleotides matching TRBD1. Germline lookup yields CDR1 LNHDA and CDR2 SQIVND (reference sequence). Trimming took 8 bases from V and 2 from J; bases not matched to a gene: 5. The CDR3 contains 15 residues. CDR3 DNA: TGTGCCAGTGGACAGGGAATGGCTGGGGCCAACGTCCTGACTTTC. It is translated as CASGQGMAGANVLTF.

The chain links TRBV4-3 to TRBJ2-3; D gene unclear. Germline V CDR1 and CDR2: LGHNA, YSLEER. V shed 0 bases and J shed 0 bases, with 13 bases lying between them. This CDR3 comprises 17 residues. The CDR3 here is CASSQDFQAKSTDTQYF. CDR3 bases: TGCGCCAGCAGCCAAGATTTTCAAGCCAAGAGCACAGATACGCAGTATTTT.

V gene TRBV28 combines with J gene TRBJ2-6, with D perhaps TRBD1 (6 bases). V lost 3 bases to trimming and J lost 0 bases, with 18 bases between them. CDR1 MDHEN and CDR2 SYDVKM come from the germline V gene. CDR3 length: 19 residues. The CDR3 DNA sequence: TGTGCCAGCAGTTTTCCCCCGGGACAAAAGAGCTCTGGGGCCAACGTCCTGACTTTC. This gives the protein CASSFPPGQKSSGANVLTF.

The gene calls are TRBV5-1 and TRBJ1-1; no clear D. V gave up 0 bases and J gave up 0 bases, with 12 bases separating them. CDR3 size: 16 residues. Germline values: CDR1 SGHRS, CDR2 YFSETQ. The CDR3 bases are TGCGCCAGCAGCTTGGGAGGTGGCAGCATGAACACTGAAGCTTTCTTT. Translated: CASSLGGGSMNTEAFF.

V gene TRBV15 combines with J gene TRBJ1-1; D gene unclear. The CDR3 extends over 19 amino acids. The germline V and J ends were trimmed by 0 bases and 1 base, with 21 bases remaining between them. Germline V gene data show CDR1 as LNHNV and CDR2 as YYDKDF (reference sequence). CDR3 residues: CATSRDWSRPVEGNTEAFF. DNA for the CDR3: TGTGCCACCAGCAGAGATTGGAGCAGGCCCGTGGAGGGGAACACTGAAGCTTTCTTT.

This chain joins TRBV6-5 and TRBJ1-1; D unresolved. V was trimmed by 4 bases and J by 1 base, leaving 13 bases between them. There are 15 residues in the CDR3. The germline V gene encodes CDR1 MNHEY and CDR2 SVGAGI. The CDR3 region has the DNA TGTGCCAGCAGTTCCCTGGGCACCGAGAACACTGAAGCTTTCTTT. Protein sequence: CASSSLGTENTEAFF.

The chain recombines TRBV5-1 with TRBJ2-3; 7 bases line up with TRBD1. Germline V lookup: CDR1 SGHRS, CDR2 YFSETQ. The CDR3 is made up of 15 amino acids. J was trimmed by 4 bases and V by 3 bases; bases with no gene match: 8. The CDR3 loop reads CASSSPDRLADTQYF. The CDR3 coding sequence is TGCGCCAGCAGCTCCCCGGACAGGTTGGCAGATACGCAGTATTTT.

This clone occurred once. The V gene is TRBV6-5, the J gene TRBJ2-7; weak D call: TRBD2 (6 bases). V was shortened by 6 bases and J by 3 bases, with 15 bases between the two germline ends. CDR1 is MNHEY and CDR2 is SVGAGI in the germline V gene. The CDR3 length is 14 residues. CDR3 amino acids: CASRTGGGYYEQYF. The CDR3 region has the DNA TGTGCCAGCAGAACGGGTGGGGGGTACTACGAGCAGTACTTC.

The V gene is TRBV6-5, the J gene TRBJ1-1; the match to TRBD1 covers 9 bases. The CDR3 has 14 amino acids. Trimming at V came to 2 bases and at J to 6 bases, leaving 4 bases not matched to a gene. CDR1 MNHEY and CDR2 SVGAGI come from the germline V gene. The CDR3 region is CASSYDRGTAEAFF. The CDR3 DNA sequence: TGTGCCAGCAGTTACGACAGGGGGACAGCTGAAGCTTTCTTT.

The chain employs TRBV5-1 and TRBJ2-5; D is perhaps TRBD1 (6 bases). This CDR3 has 15 residues. CDR1 and CDR2 (germline): SGHRS, YFSETQ. V lost 3 bases and J 1 base, leaving 13 bases between the germline ends. The CDR3 DNA reads TGCGCCAGCAGCTGGACAGCAAGGGCCCAAGAGACCCAGTACTTC. It codes for CASSWTARAQETQYF.

In the case of this clone: Other DNA sequences in the sample encode the same CDR3. The CDR3 is CASSVLAGGTDTQYF. The CDR3, as DNA: TGCGCCAGCAGCGTTTTAGCGGGAGGGACAGATACGCAGTATTTT. The V call is TRBV5-1, the J call TRBJ2-3; 11 nucleotides match TRBD2. V was pared by 4 bases and J by 3 bases, with 4 bases of the junction left unmatched. Germline V gene data show CDR1 as SGHRS and CDR2 as YFSETQ. This CDR3 has 15 amino acids.

The chain joins TRBV6-1 to TRBJ2-7; 7 nucleotides line up with TRBD1. The J segment lost 6 bases and the V segment lost 2 bases, leaving 7 bases of the junction unmatched. The CDR3 has 14 amino acids. Germline-derived CDR1 and CDR2 are MNHNS and SASEGT. This chain's CDR3 is CASSEKTGWREQYF. The CDR3 coding sequence is TGTGCCAGCAGTGAAAAGACAGGGTGGCGCGAGCAGTACTTC.

The V and J genes are TRBV6-5 and TRBJ1-4; tentative D call: TRBD1 (6 bases). The CDR3 sequence is 14 residues long. The germline V gene encodes CDR1 MNHEY and CDR2 SVGAGI. Trimming stripped 6 bases from V and 7 bases from J, with 15 bases between. The CDR3 DNA follows: TGTGCCAGCAGAGTCAGGGGAGCCGGTGAAAAACTGTTTTTT. Protein product: CASRVRGAGEKLFF.

This chain uses TRBV19 with TRBJ2-7; TRBD2 aligns across 13 bases. V lost 5 bases to trimming and J lost 0 bases; unmatched junction nucleotides: 16. Germline-derived CDR1 and CDR2 are LNHDA and SQIVND (reference sequence). This CDR3 has 20 amino acids. CDR3 region: CASSLNRLAGGLRSSYEQYF. Written as DNA, the CDR3 is TGTGCCAGTAGTCTCAACCGACTAGCGGGAGGCCTAAGGAGCTCCTACGAGCAGTACTTC.

Regarding this clone: The sample contains more than one DNA sequence encoding this CDR3. The J gene is TRBJ2-5, the V gene TRBV15, with D perhaps assigned TRBD1 or TRBD2 (5 bases each). Germline assignment: CDR1 LNHNV and CDR2 YYDKDF (reference sequence). V lost 1 base and J 4 bases, leaving 10 bases between the germline ends. This CDR3 contains 14 residues. CDR3 bases: TGTGCCACCAGCAGAGGGGACCCAAGAGAGACCCAGTACTTC. It specifies CATSRGDPRETQYF.

The gene calls are TRBV15 and TRBJ1-2, with no clear D. Trimming took 6 bases from V and 4 from J, leaving 15 bases between them. Per germline, CDR1 LNHNV and CDR2 YYDKDF (reference sequence). CDR3 size: 14 residues. Here the CDR3 reads CATRDSGRGYGYTF. The DNA for the CDR3 is TGTGCCACCAGGGACTCTGGGCGGGGCTATGGCTACACCTTC.

This chain links TRBV6-1 with TRBJ2-2; the D call may be TRBD1 or TRBD2 (5 bases each). This CDR3 is 13 amino acids long. V was trimmed by 5 bases and J by 4 bases, leaving 8 bases between them. Per the germline V gene, CDR1 is MNHNS and CDR2 is SASEGT. The CDR3: CASSWDRTGELFF. CDR3 coding DNA: TGTGCCAGCAGTTGGGACCGCACCGGGGAGCTGTTTTTT.

The J gene is TRBJ2-1, the V gene TRBV7-2, with D maybe TRBD1 (5 bases). This CDR3 is built from 15 residues. Trimming removed 5 bases at V and 4 bases at J, with 15 bases between. CDR1 is SGHTA, CDR2 FQGNSA, per germline. Here the CDR3 DNA reads TGTGCCAGCAGCCTGGGGCCAGGGCTGTACAATGAGCAGTTCTTC. Its protein is CASSLGPGLYNEQFF.

The chain joins TRBV5-4 to TRBJ2-5, with 8 nucleotides matching TRBD1. V lost 5 bases to trimming and J lost 5 bases; unmatched junction nucleotides: 8. The CDR3 consists of 14 residues. Germline-derived CDR1 and CDR2 are SGHNT and YYREEE (reference sequence). The CDR3 loop reads CASSFDRGGETQYF. DNA for the CDR3: TGTGCCAGCAGTTTCGACAGGGGAGGCGAGACCCAGTACTTC. The whole variable domain, filled in from reference TRBV5-4 and TRBJ2-5, reads ETGVTQSPTHLIKTRGQQVTLRCSSQSGHNTVSWYQQALGQGPQFIFQYYREEENGRGNFPPRFSGLQFPNYSSELNVNALELDDSALYLCASSFDRGGETQYFGPGTRLLVL.

The chain joins TRBV5-1 to TRBJ2-5; 14 bases align to TRBD2. The germline V gene encodes CDR1 SGHRS and CDR2 YFSETQ. This CDR3 comprises 19 residues. The V and J ends lost 4 bases and 5 bases, in that order; junction bases with no gene match: 16. CDR3 amino acids: CASSTGTSGSVGPVETQYF. For the CDR3, the DNA is TGCGCCAGCAGCACCGGGACTAGCGGGAGCGTCGGGCCAGTTGAGACCCAGTACTTC.

The chain links TRBV7-2 to TRBJ1-1; 9 nucleotides align to TRBD1. Losses at the gene ends were 5 bases for V and 5 bases for J; bases not matched to a gene: 6. This CDR3 spans 14 amino acids. From germline, CDR1 is SGHTA and CDR2 FQGNSA. The CDR3 protein is CASSRGTGRTEAFF. DNA of the CDR3: TGTGCCAGCAGCCGAGGGACAGGGAGAACTGAAGCTTTCTTT.

The chain carries TRBV18 and TRBJ1-4; D ambiguous. The CDR3 consists of 13 residues. Trimming left V 4 bases short and J 10 bases short, with 13 bases between. CDR1 is KGHSH and CDR2 is LQKENI in the germline V gene. The CDR3 sequence: CASSRAVSGKLFF. CDR3 coding DNA: TGTGCCAGCTCACGGGCAGTGTCCGGAAAACTGTTTTTT.